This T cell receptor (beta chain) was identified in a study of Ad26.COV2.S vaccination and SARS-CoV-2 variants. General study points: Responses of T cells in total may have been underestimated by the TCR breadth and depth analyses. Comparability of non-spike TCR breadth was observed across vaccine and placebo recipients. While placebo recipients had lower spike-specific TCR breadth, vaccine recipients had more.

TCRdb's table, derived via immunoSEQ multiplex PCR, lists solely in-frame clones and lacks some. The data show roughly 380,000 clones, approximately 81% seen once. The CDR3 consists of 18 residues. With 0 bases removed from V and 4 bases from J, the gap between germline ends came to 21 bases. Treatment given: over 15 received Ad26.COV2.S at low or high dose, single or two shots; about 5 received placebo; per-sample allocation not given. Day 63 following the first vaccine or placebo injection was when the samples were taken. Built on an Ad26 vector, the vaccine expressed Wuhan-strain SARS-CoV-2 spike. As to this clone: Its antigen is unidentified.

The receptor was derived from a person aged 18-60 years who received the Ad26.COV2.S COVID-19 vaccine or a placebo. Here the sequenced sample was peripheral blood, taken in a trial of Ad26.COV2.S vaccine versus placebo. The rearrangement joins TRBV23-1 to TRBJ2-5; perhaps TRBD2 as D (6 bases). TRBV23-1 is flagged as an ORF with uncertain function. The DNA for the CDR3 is TGCGCCAGCAGTCAATCGAGGGTGAGGCGTGGAGGGTCAGAGACCCAGTACTTC. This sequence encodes CASSQSRVRRGGSETQYF.